This TCR beta chain was profiled in a study of T cell responses to AZD1222 COVID-19 vaccine. The protocol was immunoSEQ multiplex PCR, while the TCRdb copy is restricted to in-frame clones and leaves out a portion. The sample includes roughly 100,000 clones, around 91% seen only once; the top ten take around 4.8%. Of note for this clone: Its antigen is still unknown.

Whole-study findings and limits: Spike was spanned by vaccine-associated CD4 TCRs, which were dominant at 160-218 and 743-854.

CDR1 is SNHLY, CDR2 FYNNEI, per germline. The CDR3 consists of 14 residues. V gave up 3 bases and J gave up 1 base, with 9 bases separating them. The clonotype comes from an adult in good health. The gene calls are TRBV2 and TRBJ1-2; no reliable D call. This specimen was peripheral blood, taken on day 0 of AZD1222 vaccination. Here the CDR3 DNA reads TGTGCCAGCAGTGAGCGTCGGGTTAACTATGGCTACACCTTC. Amino acid sequence: CASSERRVNYGYTF.